A selection of T cell receptor beta chains follows, all from one sample in a study of blood T cell repertoires in COVID-19. Assay used: immunoSEQ multiplex PCR; TCRdb lists only in-frame clones, some missing. Among around 220,000 clones listed, around 80% were seen once. Sequencing was carried out using peripheral blood. Receptor source: a human donor in a cohort sampled during active COVID-19. Both conserved end residues are part of each CDR3. The order of the fields is CDR3 length, clone size, D gene, J gene, V gene, CDR3 protein, CDR3 DNA. A D gene is named only where the DNA matches it firmly. Not all rows give a size; the values are once, few, many and, for expanded clones, a class.

cdr3_length: 14; clone_size: -; d_call: TRBD2; j_call: TRBJ2-7; v_call: TRBV29-1; cdr3_aa: CSVNTGTSSYEQYF; cdr3_nt: TGCAGCGTTAATACCGGGACTAGCTCCTACGAGCAGTACTTC
cdr3_length: 18; clone_size: once; d_call: -; j_call: TRBJ2-7; v_call: TRBV2; cdr3_aa: CASRPGMDSLFKRVEQYF; cdr3_nt: TGTGCCAGCCGACCCGGTATGGACAGTCTTTTTAAGAGGGTCGAGCAGTACTTC
cdr3_length: 15; clone_size: -; d_call: -; j_call: TRBJ2-1; v_call: TRBV24-1; cdr3_aa: CATSDLGSSYNEQFF; cdr3_nt: TGTGCCACCAGTGATTTGGGGAGCTCCTACAATGAGCAGTTCTTC
cdr3_length: 15; clone_size: -; d_call: -; j_call: TRBJ2-5; v_call: TRBV4-2; cdr3_aa: CASSPSAAGQETQYF; cdr3_nt: TGTGCCAGCAGCCCCTCGGCTGCGGGGCAAGAGACCCAGTACTTC
cdr3_length: 17; clone_size: -; d_call: TRBD2; j_call: TRBJ2-5; v_call: TRBV7-9; cdr3_aa: CASSLARGGWQGETQYF; cdr3_nt: TGTGCCAGCAGCTTAGCGCGGGGAGGGTGGCAAGGAGAGACCCAGTACTTC
cdr3_length: 13; clone_size: few; d_call: -; j_call: TRBJ2-7; v_call: TRBV25-1; cdr3_aa: CASSQQGNYEQYF; cdr3_nt: TGTGCCAGCAGTCAACAGGGTAACTACGAGCAGTACTTC
cdr3_length: 14; clone_size: -; d_call: TRBD1; j_call: TRBJ2-7; v_call: TRBV18; cdr3_aa: CASSQDRASYEQYF; cdr3_nt: TGTGCCAGCTCACAGGACAGGGCCTCCTACGAGCAGTACTTC
cdr3_length: 15; clone_size: few; d_call: -; j_call: TRBJ1-6; v_call: TRBV27; cdr3_aa: CASSSRVTYNSPLHF; cdr3_nt: TGTGCCAGCAGTTCCAGGGTTACCTATAATTCACCCCTCCACTTT
cdr3_length: 13; clone_size: -; d_call: -; j_call: TRBJ2-7; v_call: TRBV12-3/TRBV12-4; cdr3_aa: CASSLAQTYEQYF; cdr3_nt: TGTGCCAGCAGCCTAGCTCAGACTTACGAGCAGTACTTC
cdr3_length: 15; clone_size: few; d_call: -; j_call: TRBJ2-3; v_call: TRBV14; cdr3_aa: CASSQGDSVTDTQYF; cdr3_nt: TGTGCCAGCAGCCAAGGGGATAGCGTCACAGATACGCAGTATTTT
cdr3_length: 15; clone_size: few; d_call: -; j_call: TRBJ1-5; v_call: TRBV7-2; cdr3_aa: CASSAGTTYNQPQHF; cdr3_nt: TGTGCCAGCAGCGCCGGGACAACCTACAATCAGCCCCAGCATTTT
cdr3_length: 13; clone_size: once; d_call: -; j_call: TRBJ2-2; v_call: TRBV30; cdr3_aa: CAWRRQNTGELFF; cdr3_nt: TGTGCCTGGAGAAGACAGAACACCGGGGAGCTGTTTTTT
cdr3_length: 14; clone_size: -; d_call: -; j_call: TRBJ2-2; v_call: TRBV11-2; cdr3_aa: CASSLRGNTGELFF; cdr3_nt: TGTGCCAGCAGCTTAAGGGGGAACACCGGGGAGCTGTTTTTT
cdr3_length: 13; clone_size: -; d_call: -; j_call: TRBJ1-1; v_call: TRBV12-3/TRBV12-4; cdr3_aa: CASSFGMSTEAFF; cdr3_nt: TGTGCCAGCAGTTTCGGGATGTCCACTGAAGCTTTCTTT
cdr3_length: 14; clone_size: -; d_call: TRBD1; j_call: TRBJ1-2; v_call: TRBV30; cdr3_aa: CAWSPGQGVYGYTF; cdr3_nt: TGTGCCTGGAGCCCGGGACAGGGGGTCTATGGCTACACCTTC
cdr3_length: 14; clone_size: -; d_call: TRBD2; j_call: TRBJ2-1; v_call: TRBV4-3; cdr3_aa: CASSQVSGGREQFF; cdr3_nt: TGCGCCAGCAGCCAAGTGTCGGGGGGGCGAGAGCAGTTCTTC
cdr3_length: 16; clone_size: -; d_call: TRBD2; j_call: TRBJ2-7; v_call: TRBV6-5; cdr3_aa: CASSYEGTSGRPRQYF; cdr3_nt: TGTGCCAGCAGTTACGAAGGGACTAGCGGGAGACCCCGGCAGTACTTC
cdr3_length: 14; clone_size: -; d_call: -; j_call: TRBJ1-2; v_call: TRBV10-3; cdr3_aa: CAISESGTFLGYTF; cdr3_nt: TGTGCCATCAGTGAGTCGGGGACTTTCCTCGGCTACACCTTC
cdr3_length: 15; clone_size: -; d_call: TRBD1; j_call: TRBJ2-7; v_call: TRBV19; cdr3_aa: CASSIEGDSSYEQYF; cdr3_nt: TGTGCCAGTAGTATTGAAGGGGACAGTTCCTACGAGCAGTACTTC
cdr3_length: 13; clone_size: -; d_call: -; j_call: TRBJ2-2; v_call: TRBV9; cdr3_aa: CASSAYRAGELFF; cdr3_nt: TGTGCCAGCAGCGCGTACAGGGCCGGGGAGCTGTTTTTT
cdr3_length: 14; clone_size: few; d_call: TRBD2; j_call: TRBJ2-7; v_call: TRBV27; cdr3_aa: CASSERWGGDEQYF; cdr3_nt: TGTGCCAGCAGTGAGAGGTGGGGAGGGGACGAGCAGTACTTC
cdr3_length: 15; clone_size: -; d_call: -; j_call: TRBJ2-1; v_call: TRBV11-3; cdr3_aa: CASSSGRRGNNEQFF; cdr3_nt: TGTGCCAGCAGCTCCGGACGAAGGGGAAACAATGAGCAGTTCTTC
cdr3_length: 18; clone_size: -; d_call: TRBD1; j_call: TRBJ1-4; v_call: TRBV19; cdr3_aa: CASSIRDSAFGTNEKLFF; cdr3_nt: TGTGCCAGTAGTATCCGGGACAGTGCTTTTGGGACTAATGAAAAACTGTTTTTT
cdr3_length: 14; clone_size: once; d_call: TRBD1; j_call: TRBJ2-7; v_call: TRBV11-2; cdr3_aa: CASSTDRGSYEQYF; cdr3_nt: TGTGCCAGCAGCACAGACAGGGGCTCTTACGAGCAGTACTTC
cdr3_length: 13; clone_size: -; d_call: -; j_call: TRBJ1-6; v_call: TRBV30; cdr3_aa: CASQGFPSSPLHF; cdr3_nt: TGTGCCTCCCAGGGTTTCCCCAGTTCACCCCTCCACTTT
cdr3_length: 15; clone_size: -; d_call: TRBD1; j_call: TRBJ1-3; v_call: TRBV7-2; cdr3_aa: CASSLQGASGNTIYF; cdr3_nt: TGTGCCAGCAGCTTACAGGGGGCCTCTGGAAACACCATATATTTT
cdr3_length: 16; clone_size: -; d_call: -; j_call: TRBJ2-2; v_call: TRBV7-8; cdr3_aa: CASSPKDKANTGELFF; cdr3_nt: TGTGCCAGCAGCCCGAAGGACAAGGCCAACACCGGGGAGCTGTTTTTT
cdr3_length: 16; clone_size: -; d_call: TRBD2; j_call: TRBJ2-1; v_call: TRBV6-2/TRBV6-3; cdr3_aa: CASSYSAGGKYNEQFF; cdr3_nt: TGTGCCAGCAGTTACTCGGCGGGAGGAAAATACAATGAGCAGTTCTTC
cdr3_length: 15; clone_size: few; d_call: TRBD2; j_call: TRBJ2-3; v_call: TRBV27; cdr3_aa: CASAPTSGRTDTQYF; cdr3_nt: TGTGCCAGCGCACCTACTAGCGGGAGAACAGATACGCAGTATTTT
cdr3_length: 16; clone_size: -; d_call: -; j_call: TRBJ2-1; v_call: TRBV6-5; cdr3_aa: CASSSEGQGRYNEQFF; cdr3_nt: TGTGCCAGCAGTTCTGAGGGGCAGGGGCGATACAATGAGCAGTTCTTC
cdr3_length: 16; clone_size: -; d_call: -; j_call: TRBJ2-5; v_call: TRBV7-9; cdr3_aa: CASSAIGGSGIETQYF; cdr3_nt: TGTGCCAGCAGCGCAATAGGGGGTTCAGGGATCGAGACCCAGTACTTC
cdr3_length: 15; clone_size: few; d_call: TRBD1; j_call: TRBJ2-7; v_call: TRBV9; cdr3_aa: CASSVTGRPNHEQYF; cdr3_nt: TGTGCCAGCAGCGTGACAGGGAGACCGAACCACGAGCAGTACTTC
cdr3_length: 16; clone_size: -; d_call: -; j_call: TRBJ2-2; v_call: TRBV6-5; cdr3_aa: CASSWGQVIDTGELFF; cdr3_nt: TGTGCCAGCAGTTGGGGGCAGGTAATCGACACCGGGGAGCTGTTTTTT
cdr3_length: 16; clone_size: -; d_call: TRBD1; j_call: TRBJ1-5; v_call: TRBV5-6; cdr3_aa: CASSSGSGTGGQPQHF; cdr3_nt: TGTGCCAGCAGCTCGGGTTCGGGGACAGGGGGACAGCCCCAGCATTTT
cdr3_length: 18; clone_size: -; d_call: TRBD1; j_call: TRBJ1-5; v_call: TRBV30; cdr3_aa: CAWIGGQGLTTSNQPQHF; cdr3_nt: TGTGCCTGGATTGGGGGACAGGGGCTAACGACAAGCAATCAGCCCCAGCATTTT
cdr3_length: 18; clone_size: -; d_call: -; j_call: TRBJ1-2; v_call: TRBV25-1; cdr3_aa: CASSEMNGLHIPRTGYTF; cdr3_nt: TGTGCCAGCAGTGAGATGAATGGCCTGCACATACCAAGAACTGGCTACACCTTC
cdr3_length: 17; clone_size: -; d_call: TRBD2; j_call: TRBJ2-2; v_call: TRBV5-4; cdr3_aa: CASSPAGTSVFTGELFF; cdr3_nt: TGTGCCAGCAGCCCGGCAGGGACTAGCGTTTTCACCGGGGAGCTGTTTTTT
cdr3_length: 13; clone_size: few; d_call: TRBD1; j_call: TRBJ1-2; v_call: TRBV18; cdr3_aa: CASSPGTDYGYTF; cdr3_nt: TGTGCCAGCTCACCCGGGACAGACTATGGCTACACCTTC
cdr3_length: 17; clone_size: -; d_call: -; j_call: TRBJ2-1; v_call: TRBV19; cdr3_aa: CASSIGGLAAPYNEQFF; cdr3_nt: TGTGCCAGTAGTATAGGGGGGTTAGCGGCCCCCTACAATGAGCAGTTCTTC
cdr3_length: 14; clone_size: -; d_call: -; j_call: TRBJ1-1; v_call: TRBV27; cdr3_aa: CASSLTVLNTEAFF; cdr3_nt: TGTGCCAGCAGTTTAACGGTCCTGAACACTGAAGCTTTCTTT
cdr3_length: 14; clone_size: -; d_call: -; j_call: TRBJ2-7; v_call: TRBV25-1; cdr3_aa: CASSDTGIGDEQYF; cdr3_nt: TGTGCCAGCAGTGACACAGGAATAGGGGACGAGCAGTACTTC
cdr3_length: 13; clone_size: -; d_call: TRBD1; j_call: TRBJ1-2; v_call: TRBV24-1; cdr3_aa: CATSGTGGPPYTF; cdr3_nt: TGTGCCACCAGTGGGACAGGGGGCCCCCCCTACACCTTC
cdr3_length: 14; clone_size: -; d_call: TRBD1; j_call: TRBJ2-4; v_call: TRBV19; cdr3_aa: CASSIQTGAHIQYF; cdr3_nt: TGTGCCAGTAGTATCCAAACAGGGGCGCACATTCAGTACTTC
cdr3_length: 17; clone_size: -; d_call: TRBD1; j_call: TRBJ2-7; v_call: TRBV9; cdr3_aa: CASSPDRGNRGAHEQYF; cdr3_nt: TGTGCCAGCAGCCCCGACAGGGGTAACAGGGGCGCCCACGAGCAGTACTTC
cdr3_length: 14; clone_size: -; d_call: TRBD1; j_call: TRBJ2-2; v_call: TRBV28; cdr3_aa: CASSLTGDTGELFF; cdr3_nt: TGTGCCAGCAGTTTGACAGGGGACACCGGGGAGCTGTTTTTT
cdr3_length: 15; clone_size: -; d_call: TRBD2; j_call: TRBJ2-2; v_call: TRBV2; cdr3_aa: CASRGSGRNTGELFF; cdr3_nt: TGTGCCAGCAGGGGTAGCGGGAGAAACACCGGGGAGCTGTTTTTT
cdr3_length: 14; clone_size: once; d_call: TRBD1; j_call: TRBJ1-1; v_call: TRBV27; cdr3_aa: CASSSDRVSTEAFF; cdr3_nt: TGTGCCAGCAGTTCGGACAGGGTGAGCACTGAAGCTTTCTTT
cdr3_length: 15; clone_size: -; d_call: -; j_call: TRBJ2-5; v_call: TRBV5-1; cdr3_aa: CASSLGGTLQETQYF; cdr3_nt: TGCGCCAGCAGCTTGGGGGGGACTCTCCAAGAGACCCAGTACTTC
cdr3_length: 12; clone_size: -; d_call: -; j_call: TRBJ2-7; v_call: TRBV2; cdr3_aa: CASSERYREQYF; cdr3_nt: TGTGCCAGCAGTGAGCGGTACCGCGAGCAGTACTTC
cdr3_length: 17; clone_size: -; d_call: TRBD1; j_call: TRBJ1-3; v_call: TRBV7-8; cdr3_aa: CASSSLLDRSAGNTIYF; cdr3_nt: TGTGCCAGCAGCTCCCTTCTGGACAGGTCGGCTGGAAACACCATATATTTT
cdr3_length: 17; clone_size: -; d_call: TRBD2; j_call: TRBJ2-1; v_call: TRBV15; cdr3_aa: CATSRALLAGGYNEQFF; cdr3_nt: TGTGCCACCAGCAGAGCCCTTCTAGCGGGAGGATACAATGAGCAGTTCTTC
cdr3_length: 14; clone_size: -; d_call: -; j_call: TRBJ2-7; v_call: TRBV28; cdr3_aa: CASTTGLPWASPYF; cdr3_nt: TGTGCCAGCACTACGGGACTCCCTTGGGCCAGTCCGTACTTC